The present T cell receptor beta chain was sequenced within a study of post-analysis software for immune sequencing data. Findings and caveats of the study: TRBV5-6, TRBV5-1 and TRBV20-1 belonged to a set of about 5 TRBV segments that were more frequent in patients than controls. Significantly lower normalized Chao1 diversity was found in patients with multiple sclerosis relative to controls.

Only a few counts were recorded for this clonotype. Its specificity is not known. Prepared libraries of TCR beta cDNA carried unique molecular identifiers. From the PCR reads, TCRdb called clonotypes with MiXCR, one entry per CDR3 protein. The data contain hundreds of thousands of distinct CDR3 sequences, around 37% of them singletons. The CDR3 loop spans 9 amino acids. Looked up from germline, CDR1 is LGHDT and CDR2 is YNNKEL (reference sequence). Trimming cost V 9 bases and J 8 bases, with 7 bases left between them. The source is a girl under 18 with multiple sclerosis. Sequenced sample: blood. The J gene is TRBJ1-2, the V gene TRBV3-1; no clear D. The DNA for the CDR3 is TGTGCCAGAGGGAACGGCTACACCTTC. It is translated as CARGNGYTF. The variable domain in full, with the rest retrieved from reference TRBV3-1 and TRBJ1-2, is DTAVSQTPKYLVTQMGNDKSIKCEQNLGHDTMYWYKQDSKKFLKIMFSYNNKELIINETVPNRFSPKSPDKAHLNLHINSLELGDSAVYFCARGNGYTFGSGTRLTVV.